This TCR beta chain was documented in a study of T cells in Graves' hyperthyroidism and ophthalmopathy. Lactation, pregnancy, other autoimmune disease or uncontrolled infection led to exclusion of patients. Each 10 ml fresh peripheral blood draw supplied the PBMCs. Trimming took off 5 bases at V and 4 bases at J, with 17 bases between the two ends. The CDR3 loop spans 14 amino acids. Germline V gene sequence: CDR1 SQVTM, CDR2 ANQGSEA. In this sample, this clonotype turned up many times. Its antigen remains unknown. Amplified TCR beta CDR3 regions came from RNA transcripts. During a first-round RT-PCR of the TCR CDR3, the HTBI primer set was used. TCRdb called the multiplex PCR reads again in MiXCR, with one record for every CDR3 protein. The sample yields hundreds of thousands of distinct CDR3 sequences, 14% seen once. Study-wide points: Most clonotypes that expanded in the thyroid above 0.001 also showed up in blood.

The chain recombines TRBV29-1 with TRBJ1-1; D unresolved. The TCR was taken from a young woman with Graves' hyperthyroidism. Sequencing was done on a sample of blood. Here the CDR3 reads CSVPPTGRPTEAFF. The CDR3 DNA is TGCAGCGTTCCTCCGACCGGGAGGCCCACTGAAGCTTTCTTT.